Listed below are T cell receptor beta chains from one sample, sequenced in a study of T-cell reconstitution after alpha-beta-depleted transplantation in children. One entry per CDR3 protein results from TCRdb running MiXCR on the PCR reads. Of about 170,000 distinct CDR3 sequences in the sample, over 8.5% are singletons; the top ten hold about 13%. Source: PBMCs, taken before TCRalphabeta/CD19-depleted stem cell transplant. Receptor source: a boy aged 2 to 10 with acute myeloid leukemia, due to receive a stem cell transplant. Both conserved end residues are part of each CDR3. D genes are given only for firm matches. Clone size is stated in some rows and not others, as once, few, many or a class when expanded.

>.|TRBJ2-1|TRBV3-1|TRBD2
TGTGCCAGCAGCCTAGCGGGGGAGTACAATGAGCAGTTCTTC
CASSLAGEYNEQFF
>many|TRBJ2-1|TRBV11-2|.
TGTGCCAGCAGCTTCCGATCTACGTACAATGAGCAGTTCTTC
CASSFRSTYNEQFF
>many|TRBJ1-2|TRBV30|.
TGTGCCTGGAGTGCAACTTTGGAGACTAACTATGGCTACACCTTC
CAWSATLETNYGYTF
>many|TRBJ1-1|TRBV28|.
TGTGCCAGCAGTCTCCCCCCTGAAGCTTTCTTT
CASSLPPEAFF
>many|TRBJ1-6|TRBV5-6|.
TGTGCCAGCCCCTTAAGGTCACCCCTCCACTTT
CASPLRSPLHF
>many|TRBJ2-7|TRBV7-2|TRBD2
TGTGCCAGCAGCACACTAGCGGGTTACGAGCAGTACTTC
CASSTLAGYEQYF
>many|TRBJ2-3|TRBV7-9|TRBD2
TGTGCCAGCAGCTTTTTGGCGGGGGGCACAGATACGCAGTATTTT
CASSFLAGGTDTQYF
>many|TRBJ1-2|TRBV9|.
TGTGCCAGCAGCCTTGAGAGGGGCCGTCGCTTACCCAACTATCCCAACTATGGCTACACCTTC
CASSLERGRRLPNYPNYGYTF
>many|TRBJ2-1|TRBV3-1|TRBD2
TGTGCCAGCAGCCAGGGGACTAGCGGGAGGGGGAGCTCCTACAATGAGCAGTTCTTC
CASSQGTSGRGSSYNEQFF
>many|TRBJ2-2|TRBV7-9|.
TGTGCCAGCAGCTTAAACGCAGGGCCCGGGGAGCTGTTTTTT
CASSLNAGPGELFF
>many|TRBJ2-2|TRBV7-3|TRBD2
TGTGCCAGCAGCTTCCGGGCTAGCGGGAACACCGGGGAGCTGTTTTTT
CASSFRASGNTGELFF
>.|TRBJ2-2|TRBV4-1|.
TGCGCCAGCAGCCAGTCCCGGGAGTACGGGGAGCTGTTTTTT
CASSQSREYGELFF
>many|TRBJ2-7|TRBV7-2|.
TGTGCCAGCAGCCCCGTTCGGAGGGGCGAGCAGTACTTC
CASSPVRRGEQYF
>many|TRBJ2-7|TRBV28|TRBD1
TGTGCCAGCAGTTGGGACAGGTCCTACGAGCAGTACTTC
CASSWDRSYEQYF
>.|TRBJ2-1|TRBV5-1|.
TGCGCCAGCAGCTTGTCCGGGGTTGGGTTCAACGAGCAGTTCTTC
CASSLSGVGFNEQFF
>many|TRBJ2-3|TRBV20-1|TRBD2
TGCAGTGCTACTTTAGCGGGGGGGACAGATACGCAGTATTTT
CSATLAGGTDTQYF
>few|TRBJ2-1|TRBV3-1|TRBD2
TGTGCCTGCAGCCGCCGACTAGCGGGAGATTCCAATGAGCAGTTCTTC
CACSRRLAGDSNEQFF
>many|TRBJ2-7|TRBV5-1|TRBD1
TGCGCCAGCAGCTTTGAGACGGGACAGAGCTCCTACGAGCAGTACTTC
CASSFETGQSSYEQYF
>many|TRBJ1-5|TRBV10-3|.
TGTGCCATCAGTGAGTCCCGAGCTGATAGCAATCAGCCCCAGCATTTT
CAISESRADSNQPQHF
>medium-sized|TRBJ2-7|TRBV27|TRBD2
TGTGCCAGCAGTTCGCCGCAGAGTAGCGGGACTCAGGACGAGCAGTACTTC
CASSSPQSSGTQDEQYF
>.|TRBJ1-2|TRBV7-9|.
TGTGCCAGCAGTCTACGGGCAGCCAGCTCCTATGGCTACACCTTC
CASSLRAASSYGYTF
>many|TRBJ1-2|TRBV5-1|.
TGCGCCAGCAGCTTCAGGGGTTCAGGGGAGGCTAACTATGGCTACACCTTC
CASSFRGSGEANYGYTF
>many|TRBJ2-3|TRBV5-1|TRBD2
TGCGCCAGCAGCTGGGGACTAGCGGGCCCCACAGATACGCAGTATTTT
CASSWGLAGPTDTQYF